This T cell receptor (beta chain) derives from a study of blood T cell repertoires in COVID-19 (TCRdb year 2020). About the full investigation: Collaborator samples came from the United States, Italy and Spain and covered acute and convalescent phases of COVID-19. The prospective study material was composed of cDNA or gDNA derived from T cells, B-cell-depleted T cells, or PBMCs. Subjects who had been exposed to COVID-19, were actively infected with it, or had recovered from it provided the deeply sampled blood TCRbeta repertoires that made up the dataset. A freely available public database, intended as a resource for researchers studying the immune response to SARS-CoV-2, is where the repertoires were released. The samples were drawn from two sources: the first 160 participants of the ongoing ImmuneRACE study, and 1,254 subjects contributed by 6 global collaborators. Nearly every sample came with metadata listing a de-identified subject ID, COVID-19 status, age in years and sex. Where available, HLA class I and class II types were taken from metadata supplied by the sample provider and were not determined by assay-based typing. Findings and caveats that apply to the study as a whole: How much clinical and demographic metadata was included differed by source and by participant, and the metadata was provided uncurated.

V drops 2 bases and J drops 1 base, leaving 12 bases in between. The germline V gene (reference sequence) provides CDR1 LNHNV and CDR2 YYDKDF. The CDR3 spans 16 residues, from the cysteine through the phenylalanine. Only CDR3 DNA is held: 48 bases, read in frame from base 1. The immunoSEQ Assay, a bias-controlled multiplex PCR, was used to amplify TCRbeta CDR3 regions from genomic DNA. For the original study's pipeline: Nucleated cell counts per sample were estimated from amplification of reference gene primers within the assay. To quantify the absolute abundance of each unique TCRbeta CDR3 rearrangement, sequence reads were collapsed and filtered. For each sample, productive Simpson clonality was calculated by taking the square root of Simpson's diversity index across productive rearrangements. This immuneACCESS table, as held by TCRdb, lists in-frame sequences with V and J called but not all clones. Of the missing ones, under half trace to an unresolved V gene in checked studies; the others have no known cause. V, J and clone size are taken as reported in that table, and D and trimming were inferred from the DNA itself. The sample yields 90,000 or so clones; around 88% were counted once. Under 8% of the sample is in the top ten clones.

This clone occurred once. The antigen it recognizes is unknown. Per-base qualities were not stored, and no clone one base away is much larger. Collaborating institutions collected whole blood in K2EDTA tubes following their own protocols. For TCRbeta analysis, collaborator samples were shipped as frozen whole blood, as isolated PBMCs, or as DNA extracted from either sample type. The source material was peripheral blood. The chain uses TRBV15 and TRBJ1-5; TRBD1 is a weak D gene call, 6 bases matching. This receptor was identified in a man aged 60-69 years with acute or convalescent COVID-19. The CDR3 amino acid sequence is: CATSRQQGVSNQPQHF. DNA sequence: TGTGCCACCAGCAGACAACAGGGAGTGAGCAATCAGCCCCAGCATTTT.